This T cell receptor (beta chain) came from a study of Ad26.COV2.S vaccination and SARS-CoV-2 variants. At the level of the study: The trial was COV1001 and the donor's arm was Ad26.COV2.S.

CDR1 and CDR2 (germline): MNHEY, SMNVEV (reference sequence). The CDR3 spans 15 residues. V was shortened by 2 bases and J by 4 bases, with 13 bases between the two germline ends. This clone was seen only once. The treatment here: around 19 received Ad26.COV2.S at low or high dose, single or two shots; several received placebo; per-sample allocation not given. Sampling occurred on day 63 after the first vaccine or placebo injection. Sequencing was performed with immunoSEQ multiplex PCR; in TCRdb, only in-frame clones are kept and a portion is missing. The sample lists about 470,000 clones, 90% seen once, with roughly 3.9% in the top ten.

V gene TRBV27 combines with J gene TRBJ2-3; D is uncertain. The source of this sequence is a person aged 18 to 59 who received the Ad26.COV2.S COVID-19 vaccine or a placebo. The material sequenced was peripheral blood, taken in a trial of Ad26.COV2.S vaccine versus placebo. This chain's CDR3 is CASSLTGESPDTQYF. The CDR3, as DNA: TGTGCCAGCAGTTTAACCGGAGAGAGCCCAGATACGCAGTATTTT.